The subject of this entry is one TCR beta chain. What it recognizes is unknown. Looked up from germline, CDR1 is MNHEY and CDR2 is SMNVEV (reference sequence). V lost 6 bases and J lost 2; bases outside the gene matches: 6. The CDR3 extends over 16 amino acids. This specimen belongs to a study of vaccination and CD4 T cells after COVID-19. Cultured CD4+ T cell DNA was sequenced using the Oncomine TCR Beta short-read assay. Cultured CD4+ T cells yielded the extracted genomic DNA. MiXCR, applied by TCRdb to the PCR reads, yields one record per CDR3 protein. Counted here are about 11,000 distinct CDR3 sequences, approximately 31% occurring once; the ten biggest clones make up around 13%. Documented treatment: roughly nine-day PBMC culture with coronavirus spike peptide pools or control peptides (ViraFEST assay). Before the COVID-19 pandemic (2011-2018), CD4+ T cells were obtained from the unexposed donor.

Sequences were obtained from CD4+ T cells from blood, cultured in vitro. The origin of this receptor is a human donor in good health. J is TRBJ2-2 and V is TRBV27, with 10 bases lining up with TRBD2. This CDR3 reads CASRPGLAINTGELFF. For the CDR3, the DNA is TGTGCCAGCAGGCCGGGACTAGCGATTAACACCGGGGAGCTGTTTTTT.